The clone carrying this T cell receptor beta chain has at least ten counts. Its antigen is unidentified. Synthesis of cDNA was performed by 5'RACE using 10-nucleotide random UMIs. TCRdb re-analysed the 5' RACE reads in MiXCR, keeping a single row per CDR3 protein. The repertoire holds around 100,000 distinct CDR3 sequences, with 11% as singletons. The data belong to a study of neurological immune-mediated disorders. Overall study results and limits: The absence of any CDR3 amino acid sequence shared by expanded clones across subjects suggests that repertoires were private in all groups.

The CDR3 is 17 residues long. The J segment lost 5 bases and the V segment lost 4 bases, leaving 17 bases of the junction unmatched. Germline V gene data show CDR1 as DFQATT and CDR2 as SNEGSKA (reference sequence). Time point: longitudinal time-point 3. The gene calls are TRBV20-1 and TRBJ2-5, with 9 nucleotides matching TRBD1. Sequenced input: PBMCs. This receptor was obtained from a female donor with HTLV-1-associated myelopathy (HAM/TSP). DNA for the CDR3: TGCAGTGCTATCTTCCCGGGACAGGGAATCGGGTCCGAGACCCAGTACTTC. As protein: CSAIFPGQGIGSETQYF.